Below, 2 T cell receptor beta chains from the same sample are listed, as sequenced in a study of shared clonotypes between healthy human individuals (dated by TCRdb to 2018 to 2021). Libraries came from the immunoSEQ multiplex PCR assay. TCRdb retrieved this table from immuneACCESS and kept in-frame rearrangements only. Not all clones are present; in checked studies, unresolved V genes account for under half, and no reason is known for the remainder. This sample comprises about 700,000 clones, around 72% of them detected only once. About 1.7% of the sample goes to the ten largest clones. Sequencing was done on a sample of memory CD4+ T cells sorted from blood. According to the study, the label for this sample's cell subset or site signals: CD45RA-negative fraction. All receptors come from a woman between 25 and 40 years old in good health.

This clone was recorded once. The CDR3 nucleotides read TGTGCCAGTCGGGACACCGGGCGGGGGTCGACTGAAGCTTTCTTT. This sequence encodes CASRDTGRGSTEAFF. The V gene is TRBV19, the J gene TRBJ1-1; the D gene is possibly TRBD1 (6 bases). CDR1 is LNHDA and CDR2 is SQIVND in the germline V gene (reference sequence). V was shortened by 8 bases and J by 5 bases, with 21 bases between the two germline ends. The CDR3 extends over 15 amino acids.

This chain connects TRBV19 to TRBJ1-1; TRBD1 might be the D (5 bases). Deletions cut 7 bases from V and 2 bases from J, with 17 bases between. CDR1 and CDR2 from the germline V gene are LNHDA and SQIVND (reference sequence). CDR3 length: 15 amino acids. The DNA for the CDR3 is TGTGCCAGTAAAATGGAGGGGAGGCATAACACTGAAGCTTTCTTT. As protein: CASKMEGRHNTEAFF.